This T cell receptor (beta chain) was sequenced in a study of response to subunit inactivated influenza vaccine. TCRdb ran MiXCR on the RT-PCR reads and lists one entry per CDR3 protein. This table has about 780,000 distinct CDR3 sequences, about 18% appearing once. V dropped 4 bases and J dropped 2 bases, with 11 bases sitting between them. The CDR3 contains 13 residues. The V gene's germline CDR1 is SQVTM and CDR2 ANQGSEA. Comment on this clonotype: The antigen remains undetermined.

Broader study findings: The authors offered the suggestion that each seasonal influenza vaccination recruits few new T cells.

This chain uses TRBV29-1 with TRBJ1-1; D is uncertain. The clonotype was recovered from a man aged 45 to 65 who received an inactivated influenza vaccine. Material: PBMCs from blood, obtained 5 days after vaccination. The CDR3 is CSVGRSPNTEAFF. The CDR3 DNA sequence: TGCAGCGTTGGGAGATCCCCCAACACTGAAGCTTTCTTT.